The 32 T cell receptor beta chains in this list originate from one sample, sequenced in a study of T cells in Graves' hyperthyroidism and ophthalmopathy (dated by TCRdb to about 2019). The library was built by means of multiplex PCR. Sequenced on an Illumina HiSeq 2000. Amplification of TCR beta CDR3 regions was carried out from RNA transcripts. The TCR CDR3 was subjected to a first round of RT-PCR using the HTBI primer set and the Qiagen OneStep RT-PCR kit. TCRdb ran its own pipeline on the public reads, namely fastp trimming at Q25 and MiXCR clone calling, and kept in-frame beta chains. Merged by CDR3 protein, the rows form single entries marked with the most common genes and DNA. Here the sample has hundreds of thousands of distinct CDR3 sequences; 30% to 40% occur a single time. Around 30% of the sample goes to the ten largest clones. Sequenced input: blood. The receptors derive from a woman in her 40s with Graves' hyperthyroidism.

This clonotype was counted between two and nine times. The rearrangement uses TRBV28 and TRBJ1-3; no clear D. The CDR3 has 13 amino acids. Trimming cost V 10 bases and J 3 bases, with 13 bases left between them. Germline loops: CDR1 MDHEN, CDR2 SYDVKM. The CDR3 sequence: CATEGSVGNTIYF. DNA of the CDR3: TGTGCCACGGAAGGTTCGGTTGGAAACACCATATATTTT.

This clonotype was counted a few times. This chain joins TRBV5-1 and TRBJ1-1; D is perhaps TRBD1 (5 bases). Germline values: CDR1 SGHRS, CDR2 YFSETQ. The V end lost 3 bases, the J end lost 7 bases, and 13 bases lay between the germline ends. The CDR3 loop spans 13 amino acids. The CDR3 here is CASSWRVGHEAFF. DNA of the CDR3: TGCGCCAGCAGCTGGAGAGTCGGACATGAAGCTTTCTTT.

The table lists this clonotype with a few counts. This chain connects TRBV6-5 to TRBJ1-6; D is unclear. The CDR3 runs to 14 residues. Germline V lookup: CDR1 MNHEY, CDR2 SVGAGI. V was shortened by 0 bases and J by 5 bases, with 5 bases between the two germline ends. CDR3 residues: CASSYSNHNSPLHF. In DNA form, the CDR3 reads TGTGCCAGCAGTTACTCCAACCATAATTCACCCCTCCACTTT.

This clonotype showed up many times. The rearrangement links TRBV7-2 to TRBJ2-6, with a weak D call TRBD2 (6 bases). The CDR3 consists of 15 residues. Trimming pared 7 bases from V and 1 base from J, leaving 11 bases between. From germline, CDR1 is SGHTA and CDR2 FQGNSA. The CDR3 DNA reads TGTGCCAGCACAGTGGGGACTTCTGGGGCCAACGTCCTGACTTTC. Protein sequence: CASTVGTSGANVLTF.

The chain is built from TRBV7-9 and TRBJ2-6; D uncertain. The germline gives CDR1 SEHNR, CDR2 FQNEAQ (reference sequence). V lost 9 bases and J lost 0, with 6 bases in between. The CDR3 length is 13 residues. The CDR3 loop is CARDDSGANVLTF. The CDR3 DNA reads TGTGCCAGAGATGACTCTGGGGCCAACGTCCTGACTTTC.

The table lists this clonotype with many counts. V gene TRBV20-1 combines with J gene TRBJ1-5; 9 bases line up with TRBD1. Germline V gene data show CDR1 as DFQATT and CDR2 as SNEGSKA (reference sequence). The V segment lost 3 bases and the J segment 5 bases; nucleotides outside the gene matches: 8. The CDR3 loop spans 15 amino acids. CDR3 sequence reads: CSASSSGQGYQPQHF. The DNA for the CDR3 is TGCAGTGCTAGTTCAAGCGGACAGGGGTATCAGCCCCAGCATTTT.

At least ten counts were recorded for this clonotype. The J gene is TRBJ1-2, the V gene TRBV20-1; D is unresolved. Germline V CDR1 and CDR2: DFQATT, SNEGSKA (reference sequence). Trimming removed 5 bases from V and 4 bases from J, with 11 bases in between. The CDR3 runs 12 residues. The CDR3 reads CSARRRVYGYTF. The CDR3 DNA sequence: TGCAGTGCTCGAAGACGGGTCTATGGCTACACCTTC.

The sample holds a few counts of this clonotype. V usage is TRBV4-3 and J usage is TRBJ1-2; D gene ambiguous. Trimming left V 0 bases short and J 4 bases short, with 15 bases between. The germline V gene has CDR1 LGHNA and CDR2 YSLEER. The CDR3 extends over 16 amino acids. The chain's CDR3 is CASSQDQYGGLYGYTF. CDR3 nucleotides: TGCGCCAGCAGCCAAGATCAGTACGGTGGGCTCTATGGCTACACCTTC.

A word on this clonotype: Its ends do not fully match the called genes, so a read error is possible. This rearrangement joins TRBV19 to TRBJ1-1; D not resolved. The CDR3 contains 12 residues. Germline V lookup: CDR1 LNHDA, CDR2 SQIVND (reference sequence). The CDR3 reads CASSIPDTEAFF. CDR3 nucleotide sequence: TGTGCCAGCAGTATACCAGATACTGAAGCTTTCTTT.

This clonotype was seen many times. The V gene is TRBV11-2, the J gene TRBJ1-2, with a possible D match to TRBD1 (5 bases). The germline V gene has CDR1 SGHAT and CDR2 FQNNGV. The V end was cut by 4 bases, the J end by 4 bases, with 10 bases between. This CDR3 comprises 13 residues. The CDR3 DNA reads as TGTGCCAGCAGCTCTCGGGACGGCTATGGCTACACCTTC. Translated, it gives CASSSRDGYGYTF.

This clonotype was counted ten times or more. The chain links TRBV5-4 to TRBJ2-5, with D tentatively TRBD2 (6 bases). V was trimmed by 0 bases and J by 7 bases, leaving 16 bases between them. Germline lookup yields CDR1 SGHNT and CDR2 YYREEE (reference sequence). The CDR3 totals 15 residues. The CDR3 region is CASSLGAGLGVTQYF. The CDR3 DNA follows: TGTGCCAGCAGCTTGGGAGCGGGCTTGGGAGTGACCCAGTACTTC.

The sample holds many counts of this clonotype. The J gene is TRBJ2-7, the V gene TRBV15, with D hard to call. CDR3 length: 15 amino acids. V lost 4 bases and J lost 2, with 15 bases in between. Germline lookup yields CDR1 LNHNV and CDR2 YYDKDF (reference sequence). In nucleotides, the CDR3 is TGTGCCACCAGCAATCATGTCGGAATAACCTACGAGCAGTACTTC. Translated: CATSNHVGITYEQYF.

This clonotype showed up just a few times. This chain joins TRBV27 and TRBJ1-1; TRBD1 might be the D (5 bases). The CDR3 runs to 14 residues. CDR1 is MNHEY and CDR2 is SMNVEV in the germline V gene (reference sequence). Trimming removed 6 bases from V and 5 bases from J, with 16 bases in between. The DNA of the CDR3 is TGTGCCAGCAGCCACGACAGAGAGGGGACTGAAGCTTTCTTT. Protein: CASSHDREGTEAFF.

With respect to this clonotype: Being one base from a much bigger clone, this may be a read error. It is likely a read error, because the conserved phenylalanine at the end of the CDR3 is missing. The CDR3 coding sequence is TGTGCCAGCAGTGATAGCGGGACTCAAGAGACCCAGTACCTC. Its translation is CASSDSGTQETQYL. This chain uses TRBV7-9 with TRBJ2-5, with 8 nucleotides matching TRBD2. From germline, CDR1 is SEHNR and CDR2 FQNEAQ (reference sequence). J gave up 2 bases and V 6 bases, and 5 bases lay outside the gene matches. The CDR3 length is 14 residues.

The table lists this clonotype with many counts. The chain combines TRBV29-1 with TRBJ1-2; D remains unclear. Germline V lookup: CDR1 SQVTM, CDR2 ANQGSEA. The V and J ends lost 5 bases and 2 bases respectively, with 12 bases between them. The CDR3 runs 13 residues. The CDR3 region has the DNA TGCAGCGTTCATGCGGGAGTGAACTATGGCTACACCTTC. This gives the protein CSVHAGVNYGYTF. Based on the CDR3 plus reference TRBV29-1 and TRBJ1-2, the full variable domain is SAVISQKPSRDICQRGTSLTIQCQVDSQVTMMFWYRQQPGQSLTLIATANQGSEATYESGFVIDKFPISRPNLTFSTLTVSNMSPEDSSIYLCSVHAGVNYGYTFGSGTRLTVV.

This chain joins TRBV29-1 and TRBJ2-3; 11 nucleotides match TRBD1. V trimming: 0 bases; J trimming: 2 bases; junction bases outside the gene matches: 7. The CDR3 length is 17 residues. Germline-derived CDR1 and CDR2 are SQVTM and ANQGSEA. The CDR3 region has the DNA TGCAGCGTTGAAGATCACGGACAGGGGGCTCCCACAGATACGCAGTATTTT. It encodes CSVEDHGQGAPTDTQYF.

In nucleotides, the CDR3 is TGTGCCATCAGTCCGACCCTGACGGGATCACCCCTCCACTTT. Translating gives CAISPTLTGSPLHF. V usage is TRBV10-3 and J usage is TRBJ1-6; D not resolved. Trimming cost V 5 bases and J 10 bases, with 15 bases left between them. CDR3 size: 14 residues. The germline gives CDR1 ENHRY, CDR2 SYGVKD.

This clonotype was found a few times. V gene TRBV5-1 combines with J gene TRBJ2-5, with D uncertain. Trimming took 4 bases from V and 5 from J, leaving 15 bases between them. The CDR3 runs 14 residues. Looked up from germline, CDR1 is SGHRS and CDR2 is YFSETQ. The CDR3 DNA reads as TGCGCCAGCAGCCTCGAAGACTCGCGGGAGACCCAGTACTTC. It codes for CASSLEDSRETQYF. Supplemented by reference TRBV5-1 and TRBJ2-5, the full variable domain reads KAGVTQTPRYLIKTRGQQVTLSCSPISGHRSVSWYQQTPGQGLQFLFEYFSETQRNKGNFPGRFSGRQFSNSRSEMNVSTLELGDSALYLCASSLEDSRETQYFGPGTRLLVL.

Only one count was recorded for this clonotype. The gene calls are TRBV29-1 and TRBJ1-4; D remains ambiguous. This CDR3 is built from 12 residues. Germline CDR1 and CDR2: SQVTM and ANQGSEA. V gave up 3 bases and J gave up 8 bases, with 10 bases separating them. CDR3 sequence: CSVEGLGEKLFF. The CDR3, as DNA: TGCAGCGTTGAGGGCCTGGGCGAAAAACTGTTTTTT. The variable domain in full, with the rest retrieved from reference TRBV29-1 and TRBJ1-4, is SAVISQKPSRDICQRGTSLTIQCQVDSQVTMMFWYRQQPGQSLTLIATANQGSEATYESGFVIDKFPISRPNLTFSTLTVSNMSPEDSSIYLCSVEGLGEKLFFGSGTQLSVL.

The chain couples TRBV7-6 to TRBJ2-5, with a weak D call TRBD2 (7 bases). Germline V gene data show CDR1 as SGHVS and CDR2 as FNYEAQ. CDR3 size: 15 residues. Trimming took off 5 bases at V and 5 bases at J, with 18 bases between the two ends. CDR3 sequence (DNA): TGTGCCAGCAGCCCGGAGGGGGGGGCCTGGGAGACCCAGTACTTC. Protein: CASSPEGGAWETQYF.

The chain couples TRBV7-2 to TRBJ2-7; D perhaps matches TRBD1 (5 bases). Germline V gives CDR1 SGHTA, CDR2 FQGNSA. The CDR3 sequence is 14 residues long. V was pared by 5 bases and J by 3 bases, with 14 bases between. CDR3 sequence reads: CASSRQGTFYEQYF. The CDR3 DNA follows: TGTGCCAGCAGCCGGCAGGGTACTTTCTACGAGCAGTACTTC.

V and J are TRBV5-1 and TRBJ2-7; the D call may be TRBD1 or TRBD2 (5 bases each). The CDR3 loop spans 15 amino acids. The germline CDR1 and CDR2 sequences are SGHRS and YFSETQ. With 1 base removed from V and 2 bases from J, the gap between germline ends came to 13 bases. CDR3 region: CASSLNWWGTYEQYF. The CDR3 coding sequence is TGCGCCAGCAGCTTGAATTGGTGGGGGACCTACGAGCAGTACTTC.

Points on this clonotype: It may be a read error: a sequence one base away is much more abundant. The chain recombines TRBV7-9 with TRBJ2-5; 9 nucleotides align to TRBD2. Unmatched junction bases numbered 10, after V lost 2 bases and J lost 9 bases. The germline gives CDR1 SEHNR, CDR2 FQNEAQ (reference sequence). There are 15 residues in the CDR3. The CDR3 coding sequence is TGTGCCAGCAGCTTACGGCGGGGGGGTTTCGAGGCCCAGTACTTC. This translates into CASSLRRGGFEAQYF.

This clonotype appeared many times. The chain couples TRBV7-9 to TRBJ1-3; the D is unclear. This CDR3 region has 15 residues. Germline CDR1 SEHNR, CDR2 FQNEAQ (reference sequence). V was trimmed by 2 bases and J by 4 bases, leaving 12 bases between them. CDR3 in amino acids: CASSLLEGTGNTIYF. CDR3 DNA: TGTGCCAGCAGCTTATTGGAGGGAACGGGAAACACCATATATTTT. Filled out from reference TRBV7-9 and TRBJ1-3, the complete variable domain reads DTGVSQNPRHKITKRGQNVTFRCDPISEHNRLYWYRQTLGQGPEFLTYFQNEAQLEKSRLLSDRFSAERPKGSFSTLEIQRTEQGDSAMYLCASSLLEGTGNTIYFGEGSWLTVV.

The CDR3 region is CASSAWRGGVTDTQYF. The CDR3 DNA follows: TGTGCCAGCAGCGCCTGGCGCGGCGGGGTCACAGATACGCAGTATTTT. This chain joins TRBV9 and TRBJ2-3; D perhaps matches TRBD2 (6 bases). V was shortened by 3 bases and J by 2 bases, with 16 bases between the two germline ends. Germline V CDR1 and CDR2: SGDLS, YYNGEE. CDR3 length: 16 amino acids.

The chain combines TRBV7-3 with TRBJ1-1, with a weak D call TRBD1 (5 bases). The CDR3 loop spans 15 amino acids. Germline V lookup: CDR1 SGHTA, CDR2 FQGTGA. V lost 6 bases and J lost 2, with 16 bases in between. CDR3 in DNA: TGTGCCAGCAGTCGGGAGAAGGGGAGCAACACTGAAGCTTTCTTT. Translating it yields CASSREKGSNTEAFF.

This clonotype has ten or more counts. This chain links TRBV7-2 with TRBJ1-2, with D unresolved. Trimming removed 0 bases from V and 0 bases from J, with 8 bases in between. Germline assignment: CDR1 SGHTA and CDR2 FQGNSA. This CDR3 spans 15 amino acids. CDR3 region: CASSLAVPPNYGYTF. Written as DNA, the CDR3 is TGTGCCAGCAGCTTAGCGGTTCCTCCTAACTATGGCTACACCTTC.

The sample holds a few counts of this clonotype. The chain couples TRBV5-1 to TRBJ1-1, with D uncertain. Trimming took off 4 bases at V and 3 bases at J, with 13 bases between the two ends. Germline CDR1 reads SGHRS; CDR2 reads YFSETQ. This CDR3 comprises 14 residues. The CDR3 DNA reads TGCGCCAGCAGCCCCTCTCCGGGTTACACTGAAGCTTTCTTT. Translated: CASSPSPGYTEAFF.

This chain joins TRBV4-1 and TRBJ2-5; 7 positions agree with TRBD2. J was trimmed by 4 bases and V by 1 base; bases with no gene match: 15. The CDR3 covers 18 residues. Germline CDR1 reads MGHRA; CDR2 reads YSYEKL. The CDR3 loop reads CASSQGSFIVTGGETQYF. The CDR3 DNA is TGCGCCAGCAGCCAAGGCTCGTTCATTGTCACGGGGGGAGAGACCCAGTACTTC.

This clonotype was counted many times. For the CDR3, the DNA is TGTGCCAGCAGTGACAGGGGGCGCAGGCAGCCCCAGCATTTT. It specifies CASSDRGRRQPQHF. The chain joins TRBV2 to TRBJ1-5, with TRBD1 matching 8 bases. Trimming took 3 bases from V and 7 from J; bases not matched to a gene: 5. CDR1 is SNHLY and CDR2 is FYNNEI in the germline V gene. This CDR3 contains 14 residues.

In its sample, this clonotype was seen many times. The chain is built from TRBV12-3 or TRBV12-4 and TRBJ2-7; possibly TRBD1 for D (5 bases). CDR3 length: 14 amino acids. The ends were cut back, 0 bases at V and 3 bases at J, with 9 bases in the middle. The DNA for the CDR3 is TGTGCCAGCAGTTTAGCGGGGCAGGTCTACGAGCAGTACTTC. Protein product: CASSLAGQVYEQYF.

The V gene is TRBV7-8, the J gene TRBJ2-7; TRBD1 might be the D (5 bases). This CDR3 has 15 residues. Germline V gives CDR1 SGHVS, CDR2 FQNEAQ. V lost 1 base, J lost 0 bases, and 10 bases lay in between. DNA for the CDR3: TGTGCCAGCAGCTTAGGACAGTGGAACTCCTACGAGCAGTACTTC. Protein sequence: CASSLGQWNSYEQYF.